The next 31 T cell receptor beta chains were all read from a single sample in a study of blood T cell repertoires in COVID-19. Assay used: immunoSEQ multiplex PCR; TCRdb lists only in-frame clones, some missing. The sample lists approximately 190,000 clones; 82% were seen once. Sequenced sample: peripheral blood. The receptors here all came from a woman aged 55-75 years with COVID-19, enrolled during active disease.

V gene TRBV30 combines with J gene TRBJ2-7; TRBD1 matches 9 bases. The V segment lost 3 bases and the J segment 6 bases; nucleotides outside the gene matches: 6. Germline CDR1 GTSNPN, CDR2 SVGIG (reference sequence). CDR3 length equals 13 residues. The CDR3 region has the DNA TGTGCCTGGAGAGGGACAGGGAAAGGCGAGCAGTACTTC. Translation: CAWRGTGKGEQYF. Drawing the rest from reference TRBV30 and TRBJ2-7, the complete variable domain is SQTIHQWPATLVQPVGSPLSLECTVEGTSNPNLYWYRQAAGRGLQLLFYSVGIGQISSEVPQNLSASRPQDRQFILSSKKLLLSDSGFYLCAWRGTGKGEQYFGPGTRLTVT.

This sequence joins TRBV12-5 and TRBJ1-1; the match to TRBD1 covers 7 bases. This CDR3 is built from 15 residues. J was trimmed by 4 bases and V by 4 bases; bases with no gene match: 9. CDR1 and CDR2 (germline): LGHNT, FRNRAP. CDR3 residues: CASGWGIQGFTEAFF. The CDR3 DNA is TGTGCTAGTGGTTGGGGTATACAGGGGTTCACTGAAGCTTTCTTT.

This clone was seen once. V usage is TRBV7-9 and J usage is TRBJ1-5; perhaps TRBD1 as D (6 bases). The CDR3 consists of 15 residues. Trimming cost V 3 bases and J 6 bases, with 15 bases left between them. CDR1 SEHNR and CDR2 FQNEAQ come from the germline V gene (reference sequence). The chain's CDR3 is CASSLSGAGLQPQHF. The CDR3 DNA follows: TGTGCCAGCAGCTTGTCAGGGGCCGGTCTTCAGCCCCAGCATTTT. The full variable domain, completed using reference TRBV7-9 and TRBJ1-5, is DTGVSQNPRHKITKRGQNVTFRCDPISEHNRLYWYRQTLGQGPEFLTYFQNEAQLEKSRLLSDRFSAERPKGSFSTLEIQRTEQGDSAMYLCASSLSGAGLQPQHFGDGTRLSIL.

This clone was recorded only once. The CDR3 loop is CASPPEGRAAGELFF. The CDR3, as DNA: TGTGCCAGCCCACCGGAGGGGCGGGCCGCGGGGGAGCTGTTTTTT. The chain links TRBV7-2 to TRBJ2-2, with D possibly TRBD2 on 6 matching bases. The germline V gene encodes CDR1 SGHTA and CDR2 FQGNSA. Trimming stripped 8 bases from V and 8 bases from J, with 21 bases between. This CDR3 contains 15 residues.

This chain connects TRBV6-1 to TRBJ1-5; the D gene is possibly TRBD1 (6 bases). CDR3 length: 13 residues. Germline assignment: CDR1 MNHNS and CDR2 SASEGT. Trimming took off 2 bases at V and 7 bases at J, with 9 bases between the two ends. CDR3 amino acids: CASSEFRGQPQHF. DNA of the CDR3: TGTGCCAGCAGTGAATTTAGGGGGCAGCCCCAGCATTTT.

The chain recombines TRBV27 with TRBJ2-2, with a tentative D call TRBD2 (5 bases). There are 17 residues in the CDR3. The V gene lost 7 bases and the J gene lost 6 bases, with 24 bases spanning the gap. CDR1 is MNHEY, CDR2 SMNVEV, per germline (reference sequence). In DNA, the CDR3 is TGTGCCAGCACCCAACTAGATCCCTCCGGTTTCGCCGGGGAGCTGTTTTTT. Translation: CASTQLDPSGFAGELFF.

On this clone itself: This likely stems from a read error, as it lies one base from a far larger clone. V is TRBV2 and J is TRBJ2-3; 10 bases match TRBD2. This CDR3 region has 14 residues. Germline lookup yields CDR1 SNHLY and CDR2 FYNNEI. Losses at the gene ends were 6 bases for V and 1 base for J; bases not matched to a gene: 1. CDR3 in amino acids: CASRGTSGTDTQYF. CDR3 DNA: TGTGCCAGCAGAGGGACTAGCGGCACAGATACGCAGTATTTT.

The CDR3 sequence is CASSEGSGGVRNEQFF. In DNA form, the CDR3 reads TGCGCCAGCAGTGAGGGCTCTGGGGGGGTACGCAATGAGCAGTTCTTC. The J gene is TRBJ2-1, the V gene TRBV10-1; TRBD2 matches at 7 bases. After removal of 2 bases from V and 6 bases from J, the junction contained 10 bases not matched to a gene. This CDR3 is 16 amino acids long. CDR1 and CDR2 (germline): WNHNN, SYGVQD (reference sequence).

This chain connects TRBV28 to TRBJ1-2, with D perhaps TRBD1 (6 bases). CDR3 length: 16 residues. With 8 bases removed from V and 3 bases from J, the gap between germline ends came to 22 bases. The germline V gene has CDR1 MDHEN and CDR2 SYDVKM. The CDR3 is CASGHRTVSVYYGYTF. The CDR3 nucleotides read TGTGCCAGCGGGCATAGGACAGTTAGTGTGTACTATGGCTACACCTTC.

The chain combines TRBV18 with TRBJ2-5, with D possibly TRBD2 on 5 matching bases. This CDR3 region has 14 residues. V was trimmed by 5 bases and J by 0 bases, leaving 10 bases between them. Germline CDR1 reads KGHSH; CDR2 reads LQKENI. CDR3 region: CASSWELNQETQYF. CDR3 coding DNA: TGTGCCAGCTCATGGGAGCTCAACCAAGAGACCCAGTACTTC.

V gene TRBV6-6 combines with J gene TRBJ2-7, with 9 bases lining up with TRBD1. Per the germline V gene, CDR1 is MNHNY and CDR2 is SVGAGI (reference sequence). Trimming at V came to 4 bases and at J to 5 bases, leaving 6 bases not matched to a gene. There are 14 residues in the CDR3. The CDR3 here is CASSLQGAINEQYV. In DNA, the CDR3 is TGTGCCAGCAGTTTACAGGGGGCAATCAACGAGCAGTACGTC.

V gene TRBV5-4 combines with J gene TRBJ2-7, with 15 bases fitting TRBD2. The CDR3 is 15 residues long. J was trimmed by 4 bases and V by 3 bases; bases with no gene match: 2. CDR1 is SGHNT and CDR2 is YYREEE in the germline V gene (reference sequence). This CDR3 is CASSSGLAGGYEQYF. As DNA, the CDR3 is TGTGCCAGCAGCTCCGGACTAGCGGGAGGGTACGAGCAGTACTTC.

The chain couples TRBV3-1 (or the pseudogene TRBV3-2) to TRBJ2-7; perhaps TRBD2 as D (6 bases). This CDR3 has 14 amino acids. Trimming removed 1 base from V and 7 bases from J, with 14 bases in between. The V gene's germline CDR1 is LGHDT and CDR2 YNNKEL (reference sequence). The CDR3 here is CASSQVAGSGEQYF. In DNA form, the CDR3 reads TGTGCCAGCAGCCAAGTCGCCGGGAGTGGAGAGCAGTACTTC.

J is TRBJ2-2 and V is TRBV7-9, with D hard to call. CDR3 length: 14 amino acids. Trimming removed 2 bases at V and 7 bases at J, with 11 bases between. Germline V CDR1 and CDR2: SEHNR, FQNEAQ (reference sequence). The CDR3 spells CASSLLVMSGELFF. The CDR3 DNA reads TGTGCCAGCAGCTTATTGGTGATGAGCGGGGAGCTGTTTTTT.

This clone has only one observation. The chain couples TRBV11-2 to TRBJ2-2; TRBD1 agrees at 8 bases. The CDR3 is 16 amino acids. V shed 6 bases, J shed 6 bases, and the junction held 12 bases outside the gene matches. CDR1 is SGHAT, CDR2 FQNNGV, per germline. CDR3 DNA: TGTGCCAGCAGTTTCAAGGGACAGGCGCGGGCCGGGGAGCTGTTTTTT. Amino acid sequence: CASSFKGQARAGELFF.

This clone was recorded a few times. The rearrangement links TRBV4-2 to TRBJ1-5; no definite D call. The CDR3 sequence is 14 residues long. V was clipped by 0 bases and J by 3 bases, with 6 bases between them. Germline V gene sequence: CDR1 LGHNA, CDR2 YNFKEQ. CDR3 DNA: TGTGCCAGCAGCCAAGAAACATCCAATCAGCCCCAGCATTTT. This encodes CASSQETSNQPQHF.

The chain links TRBV28 to TRBJ1-3, with D maybe TRBD1 (5 bases). CDR3 length equals 14 residues. Trimming pared 1 base from V and 4 bases from J, leaving 8 bases between. Germline-derived CDR1 and CDR2 are MDHEN and SYDVKM. Here the CDR3 DNA reads TGTGCCAGCAGTTTATTAGGGGAAGGAAACACCATATATTTT. Residues: CASSLLGEGNTIYF.

The V call is TRBV3-1 (or the pseudogene TRBV3-2), the J call TRBJ1-5; 9 positions match TRBD1. V gave up 0 bases and J gave up 8 bases; unmatched junction bases: 2. There are 14 residues in the CDR3. Germline CDR1 reads LGHDT; CDR2 reads YNNKEL (reference sequence). The CDR3 protein is CASSQDGQGKPQHF. CDR3 sequence (DNA): TGTGCCAGCAGCCAAGATGGACAGGGGAAGCCCCAGCATTTT.

This clone was recorded only once. DNA for the CDR3: TGTGCCAGCAGCGACTTTTACAATGAGCAGTTCTTC. Protein product: CASSDFYNEQFF. The J gene is TRBJ2-1, the V gene TRBV6-5; D not resolved. The germline V gene has CDR1 MNHEY and CDR2 SVGAGI. The CDR3 extends over 12 amino acids. V was shortened by 6 bases and J by 4 bases, with 7 bases between the two germline ends.

This rearrangement joins TRBV7-2 to TRBJ1-3; a possible D gene is TRBD1 (6 bases). The germline V gene encodes CDR1 SGHTA and CDR2 FQGNSA. The V end lost 5 bases, the J end lost 0 bases, and 11 bases lay between the germline ends. The CDR3 contains 15 residues. CDR3: CASSEQGRSGNTIYF. In nucleotides, the CDR3 is TGTGCCAGCAGCGAACAGGGTCGCTCTGGAAACACCATATATTTT.

This CDR3 is CASSLAGINEQFF. The CDR3 nucleotides are TGTGCTAGTTCTCTAGCGGGAATCAATGAGCAGTTCTTC. The genes are TRBV12-5 and TRBJ2-1; TRBD2 matches 9 bases. Per the germline V gene, CDR1 is LGHNT and CDR2 is FRNRAP. This CDR3 spans 13 amino acids. J lost 6 bases, V lost 8 bases, and 5 bases had no gene match.

The V call is TRBV3-1 (or the pseudogene TRBV3-2), the J call TRBJ2-5; D unclear. The CDR3 has 14 residues. The V gene's germline CDR1 is LGHDT and CDR2 YNNKEL (reference sequence). With 3 bases removed from V and 2 bases from J, the gap between germline ends came to 10 bases. CDR3 bases: TGTGCCAGCAGCCACATGGTGGAGCAAGAGACCCAGTACTTC. It specifies CASSHMVEQETQYF.

This clone was seen just once. This chain uses TRBV7-6 with TRBJ1-1; possibly TRBD1 for D (6 bases). Germline V gene data show CDR1 as SGHVS and CDR2 as FNYEAQ. This CDR3 contains 16 residues. V was pared by 0 bases and J by 3 bases, with 14 bases between. The CDR3 sequence is CASSLARGNFHTEAFF. The DNA of the CDR3 is TGTGCCAGCAGCTTAGCCAGGGGTAACTTTCACACTGAAGCTTTCTTT.

V gene TRBV6-5 combines with J gene TRBJ2-1; 7 nucleotides agree with TRBD2. Unmatched junction bases numbered 3, after V lost 0 bases and J lost 7 bases. This CDR3 is 14 amino acids long. Germline V CDR1 and CDR2: MNHEY, SVGAGI. The CDR3 loop reads CASSYSERGNEQFF. The CDR3 nucleotides are TGTGCCAGCAGTTACTCGGAGCGGGGAAATGAGCAGTTCTTC.

The chain is built from TRBV16 and TRBJ1-2; no definite D call. The V gene lost 0 bases and the J gene lost 7 bases, with 9 bases spanning the gap. Germline CDR1 KGHSY, CDR2 FQNENV. The CDR3 runs 13 residues. The CDR3 DNA sequence: TGTGCCAGCAGCCAATCAACGGGGTTTGGCTACACCTTC. It translates to CASSQSTGFGYTF. Supplemented by reference TRBV16 and TRBJ1-2, the full variable domain reads GEEVAQTPKHLVRGEGQKAKLYCAPIKGHSYVFWYQQVLKNEFKFLISFQNENVFDETGMPKERFSAKCLPNSPCSLEIQATKLEDSAVYFCASSQSTGFGYTFGSGTRLTVV.

To note about this clone: No DNA is shown, since the ends of the CDR3 on it are uncertain; the CDR3 is the one TCRdb lists. The CDR3 region is CAWSFDRFGGGTF. V gene TRBV30 combines with J gene TRBJ1-2; TRBD1 was called by the table and not checked on the DNA. Germline assignment: CDR1 GTSNPN and CDR2 SVGIG (reference sequence). The CDR3 sequence runs 13 residues, both termini included.

This chain links TRBV9 with TRBJ1-2; 10 bases are shared with TRBD1. The germline CDR1 and CDR2 sequences are SGDLS and YYNGEE. The CDR3 consists of 13 residues. V lost 3 bases and J lost 8; bases outside the gene matches: 4. CDR3 sequence: CASSEGQGRGYTF. Written as DNA, the CDR3 is TGTGCCAGCAGCGAGGGACAGGGGAGAGGCTACACCTTC. The full variable domain, rest sourced from reference TRBV9 and TRBJ1-2, is DSGVTQTPKHLITATGQRVTLRCSPRSGDLSVYWYQQSLDQGLQFLIQYYNGEERAKGNILERFSAQQFPDLHSELNLSSLELGDSALYFCASSEGQGRGYTFGSGTRLTVV.

This clone has only a few counts. The chain employs TRBV9 and TRBJ1-3, with a possible D match to TRBD1 (6 bases). The germline gives CDR1 SGDLS, CDR2 YYNGEE. The V end was cut by 3 bases, the J end by 4 bases, with 20 bases between. The CDR3 loop spans 17 amino acids. The CDR3 region is CASSEGPGTFAGNTIYF. The CDR3 DNA is TGTGCCAGCAGCGAGGGACCCGGGACATTCGCCGGAAACACCATATATTTT.

The CDR3 bases are TGTGCCAGCACCCCTGGTACAGGAGCTAACTATGGCTACACCTTC. Translated: CASTPGTGANYGYTF. The chain has TRBV28 and TRBJ1-2; possible D gene TRBD1, 5 bases. V was trimmed by 7 bases and J by 0 bases, leaving 15 bases between them. Germline CDR1 and CDR2: MDHEN and SYDVKM. The CDR3 has 15 residues.

The CDR3 protein is CASSTDRGRDTEAFF. In nucleotides, the CDR3 is TGTGCCAGTAGTACGGACAGGGGGCGCGACACTGAAGCTTTCTTT. The chain uses TRBV19 and TRBJ1-1, with 11 bases lining up with TRBD1. CDR3 length equals 15 residues. Germline CDR1 is LNHDA and CDR2 is SQIVND (reference sequence). The V and J ends lost 4 bases and 3 bases, in that order; junction bases with no gene match: 4.

The chain carries TRBV21-1 and TRBJ2-3; the D segment call TRBD1 is taken from the table without a DNA check. TRBV21-1 is tagged as a pseudogene. This CDR3 has 14 residues. Written as DNA, the CDR3 is TGTGCCAGCCGACGGACAGGGGATGAAGATACGCAGTATTTT. This sequence encodes CASRRTGDEDTQYF.